Shown below are 19 T cell receptor beta chains from a single sample sequenced in a study of cytomegalovirus exposure and HLA in healthy donors. The PCR ran on 60 Vbeta and 13 Jbeta primers. Sequencing was performed with immunoSEQ multiplex PCR; in TCRdb, only in-frame clones are kept and a portion is missing. The sample holds 60,000 to 85,000 clones, over 70% seen once. Sequencing was done on a sample of PBMCs. These receptors were taken from a human donor in good health.

The rearrangement links TRBV19 to TRBJ2-1; 8 bases are a match to TRBD1. V lost 3 bases, J lost 7 bases, and 14 bases stayed unmatched. The CDR3 loop spans 17 amino acids. Germline loops: CDR1 LNHDA, CDR2 SQIVND (reference sequence). This CDR3 is CASSILLGQGMVNEQFF. CDR3 in DNA: TGTGCCAGTAGTATTCTGCTCGGACAGGGCATGGTGAATGAGCAGTTCTTC.

V is TRBV5-1 and J is TRBJ1-5; tentative D call: TRBD1 (5 bases). CDR3 length: 14 amino acids. The ends were cut back, 4 bases at V and 2 bases at J, with 10 bases in the middle. CDR1 is SGHRS and CDR2 is YFSETQ in the germline V gene. The CDR3 is CASSAEGGNQPQHF. CDR3 DNA: TGCGCCAGCAGCGCAGAAGGGGGCAATCAGCCCCAGCATTTT.

The CDR3 DNA sequence: TGTGCCAGCACCGACCCGGAGGGCGGAAACACCATATATTTT. Translated, it gives CASTDPEGGNTIYF. V is TRBV6-5 and J is TRBJ1-3; D is unclear. The germline V gene has CDR1 MNHEY and CDR2 SVGAGI. The CDR3 consists of 14 residues. V was shortened by 7 bases and J by 4 bases, with 14 bases between the two germline ends.

This chain links TRBV5-1 with TRBJ2-2, with TRBD2 matching 7 bases. CDR3 size: 14 residues. CDR1 is SGHRS and CDR2 is YFSETQ in the germline V gene. The trim removed 1 base at V and 4 bases at J, leaving 1 base unmatched. The CDR3 here is CASSLWGGTGELFF. Here the CDR3 DNA reads TGCGCCAGCAGCTTGTGGGGGGGCACCGGGGAGCTGTTTTTT.

In this sample, this clone turned up a few times. This chain joins TRBV5-1 and TRBJ2-7; D ambiguous. V was trimmed by 2 bases and J by 7 bases, leaving 13 bases between them. The CDR3 loop spans 13 amino acids. The germline V gene has CDR1 SGHRS and CDR2 YFSETQ. The CDR3 sequence is CASSLSLEGEQYF. Written as DNA, the CDR3 is TGCGCCAGCAGCTTAAGCCTAGAAGGAGAGCAGTACTTC.

The chain has TRBV28 and TRBJ1-1; 7 bases match TRBD1. V shed 6 bases and J 5 bases; nucleotides not matched to a gene: 6. CDR3 length: 13 amino acids. Germline V lookup: CDR1 MDHEN, CDR2 SYDVKM. This chain's CDR3 is CASRSGGRTEAFF. In nucleotides, the CDR3 is TGTGCCAGCAGATCAGGGGGTAGGACTGAAGCTTTCTTT.

V usage is TRBV5-1 and J usage is TRBJ2-5, with a tentative D call TRBD1 (6 bases). CDR1 and CDR2 from the germline V gene are SGHRS and YFSETQ. Between the trimmed V and J ends, which lost 4 bases and 7 bases, there was a span of 20 bases. The CDR3 is 15 amino acids. The CDR3: CASSALKQGSRTQYF. In DNA form, the CDR3 reads TGCGCCAGCAGCGCCCTTAAACAGGGTAGCCGGACCCAGTACTTC.

This clone was detected a few times. Compared with germline, one end of the junction differs, possibly owing to a read error. V is TRBV7-7 and J is TRBJ2-5, with no clear D. There are 11 residues in the CDR3. Germline CDR1 and CDR2: SSHAT and FNYEAQ (reference sequence). CDR3 nucleotides: TGTGCTAGCAGCCAGGAAGAGACCCAGTACTTC. Protein product: CASSQEETQYF.

This clone was picked up one time. J is TRBJ2-5 and V is TRBV5-1; 7 bases fit TRBD1. The J call may be faulty, since TRBJ2-7 better matches the DNA end. Per germline, CDR1 SGHRS and CDR2 YFSETQ. The CDR3 runs 16 residues. The CDR3 DNA is TGCGCCAGCAGCTTGGGGGGCGACAGGGCTCCCTACGAGCAGTACTTC. Translating it yields CASSLGGDRAPYEQYF.

This clone was seen more than once but under ten times. A junction end diverges from the germline sequence, so it may reflect a read error. The same CDR3 is also encoded by other DNA sequences in this sample. This chain joins TRBV10-3 and TRBJ2-3; 7 bases are shared with TRBD2. The CDR3 has 16 amino acids. Germline CDR1 ENHRY, CDR2 SYGVKD. In DNA form, the CDR3 reads TGCGCCATCAGTGCCTCTAGCGGAGCTAGCACAGATACGCAGTATTTT. Residues: CAISASSGASTDTQYF.

The chain links TRBV19 to TRBJ1-4; tentatively, D is TRBD1 (5 bases). In germline, CDR1 is LNHDA, CDR2 SQIVND (reference sequence). The CDR3 is made up of 14 amino acids. Between the trimmed V and J ends, which lost 9 bases and 3 bases, there was a span of 14 bases. The DNA for the CDR3 is TGTGCCAGCGCTCCACAGGTAGCTAATGAAAAACTGTTTTTT. Translation: CASAPQVANEKLFF.

This clone has just a few counts. This sequence joins TRBV6-5 and TRBJ2-1, with 7 bases that match TRBD1. V was clipped by 5 bases and J by 0 bases; unmatched bases: 1. The CDR3 extends over 14 amino acids. Germline V gene data show CDR1 as MNHEY and CDR2 as SVGAGI. The DNA for the CDR3 is TGTGCCAGCAGTGGGGACAGCTCCTACAATGAGCAGTTCTTC. This encodes CASSGDSSYNEQFF.

The chain recombines TRBV6-1 with TRBJ1-1; maybe TRBD1 (5 bases). V lost 6 bases, J lost 4 bases, and 15 bases lay in between. The CDR3 length is 14 residues. Germline CDR1 MNHNS, CDR2 SASEGT. This CDR3 is CASRTDLSSTEAFF. In DNA, the CDR3 is TGTGCCAGCAGGACAGACTTATCGAGCACTGAAGCTTTCTTT.

CDR3 residues: CAWSVNNGGEQFF. In nucleotides, the CDR3 is TGTGCCTGGAGTGTAAACAACGGGGGTGAGCAGTTCTTC. This chain uses TRBV30 with TRBJ2-1; D may be TRBD2 (6 bases). CDR3 length: 13 amino acids. Germline loops: CDR1 GTSNPN, CDR2 SVGIG (reference sequence). Deletions cut 0 bases from V and 9 bases from J, with 12 bases between.

The chain couples TRBV7-6 to TRBJ2-3, with a tentative D call TRBD2 (6 bases). This CDR3 is built from 16 residues. Germline lookup yields CDR1 SGHVS and CDR2 FNYEAQ. The ends were cut back, 1 base at V and 6 bases at J, with 17 bases in the middle. The CDR3 spells CASSLVTSLNPDTQYF. CDR3 bases: TGTGCCAGCAGCTTAGTCACTAGCTTAAACCCGGATACGCAGTATTTT.

The chain combines TRBV9 with TRBJ1-5, with D unresolved. The V end was cut by 0 bases, the J end by 5 bases, with 9 bases between. This CDR3 contains 14 residues. Looked up from germline, CDR1 is SGDLS and CDR2 is YYNGEE. CDR3 in DNA: TGTGCCAGCAGCGTAGGAACGGGGTATCAGCCCCAGCATTTT. It translates to CASSVGTGYQPQHF.

The J gene is TRBJ2-2, the V gene TRBV18; D possibly corresponds to TRBD1 (8 bases). Trimming took 2 bases from V and 5 from J, leaving 15 bases between them. CDR1 and CDR2 (germline): KGHSH, LQKENI. CDR3 length: 16 residues. CDR3 amino acids: CASSPGQGLLTGELFF. In nucleotides, the CDR3 is TGTGCCAGCTCACCAGGACAGGGACTATTAACCGGGGAGCTGTTTTTT.

The rearrangement uses TRBV27 and TRBJ1-1, with D unresolved. CDR1 MNHEY and CDR2 SMNVEV come from the germline V gene (reference sequence). The CDR3 sequence is 15 residues long. Deletions cut 3 bases from V and 1 base from J, with 12 bases between. The CDR3 DNA is TGTGCCAGCAGTTTTGGGTGGAGCTCGAACACTGAAGCTTTCTTT. This sequence encodes CASSFGWSSNTEAFF.

The chain carries TRBV6-6 and TRBJ2-3; possibly TRBD1 for D (6 bases). Germline V gene data show CDR1 as MNHNY and CDR2 as SVGAGI (reference sequence). The CDR3 has 15 residues. Trimming left V 4 bases short and J 0 bases short, with 11 bases between. CDR3 DNA sequence: TGTGCCAGCAGTTTTTGGGGGCTAAGCACAGATACGCAGTATTTT. Encoded protein: CASSFWGLSTDTQYF.